The 25 T cell receptor beta chains listed next were all sequenced from one sample in a study of shared clonotypes between healthy human individuals. Produced via immunoSEQ multiplex PCR; TCRdb's table is partial and in-frame only. Found here are 300,000 to 400,000 clones, around 72% of them singletons; the top ten hold about a tenth. The sequencing sample was made of memory CD4+ T cells sorted from blood. The subset: CD45RA-negative fraction. The receptors come from a man younger than 40 in good health.

The gene calls are TRBV27 and TRBJ1-3; no definite D call. The V gene's germline CDR1 is MNHEY and CDR2 SMNVEV (reference sequence). This CDR3 comprises 15 residues. V was clipped by 5 bases and J by 4 bases, with 15 bases between them. The CDR3 is CASSVLGLAGNTIYF. CDR3 nucleotide sequence: TGTGCCAGCAGTGTATTGGGATTGGCGGGAAACACCATATATTTT.

This clone turned up a few times. The CDR3 is CASTFGASGRTKETQYF. The CDR3 DNA is TGTGCCAGCACCTTCGGAGCTAGCGGGAGGACCAAAGAGACCCAGTACTTC. The rearrangement links TRBV7-9 to TRBJ2-5; 11 nucleotides align to TRBD2. Trimming took 7 bases from V and 3 from J; bases not matched to a gene: 13. CDR3 length: 17 amino acids. Germline V gene data show CDR1 as SEHNR and CDR2 as FQNEAQ (reference sequence).

This chain links TRBV28 with TRBJ1-4; D might be TRBD1 (6 bases). V was clipped by 6 bases and J by 8 bases, with 10 bases between them. This CDR3 has 12 residues. Germline V gene data show CDR1 as MDHEN and CDR2 as SYDVKM. CDR3 nucleotide sequence: TGTGCCAGCAGCCGACAGGCGGAAAAACTGTTTTTT. Amino acid sequence: CASSRQAEKLFF.

The genes are TRBV9 and TRBJ2-7; D unresolved. V was trimmed by 3 bases and J by 6 bases, leaving 13 bases between them. CDR1 SGDLS and CDR2 YYNGEE come from the germline V gene. CDR3 length: 13 amino acids. CDR3 bases: TGTGCCAGCAGCGATGGACCACTACGCGAGCAGTACTTC. It codes for CASSDGPLREQYF.

Only a few counts were recorded for this clone. V and J are TRBV5-5 and TRBJ2-2; D ambiguous. The CDR3 is made up of 14 amino acids. Germline assignment: CDR1 SGHKS and CDR2 YYEKEE (reference sequence). V shed 2 bases and J shed 6 bases, with 11 bases lying between them. Written as DNA, the CDR3 is TGTGCCAGCAGCTTCTACCCTGAGGCCGGGGAGCTGTTTTTT. It encodes CASSFYPEAGELFF.

The gene calls are TRBV19 and TRBJ2-7; D uncertain. Looked up from germline, CDR1 is LNHDA and CDR2 is SQIVND (reference sequence). The V end was cut by 9 bases, the J end by 3 bases, with 15 bases between. There are 13 residues in the CDR3. CDR3 DNA: TGTGCCAGAGACAAGCTAAACTACTACGAGCAGTACTTC. It specifies CARDKLNYYEQYF. The variable domain in full, with the rest retrieved from reference TRBV19 and TRBJ2-7, is DGGITQSPKYLFRKEGQNVTLSCEQNLNHDAMYWYRQDPGQGLRLIYYSQIVNDFQKGDIAEGYSVSREKKESFPLTVTSAQKNPTAFYLCARDKLNYYEQYFGPGTRLTVT.

This rearrangement joins TRBV18 to TRBJ1-2; TRBD1 might be the D (6 bases). Germline V gene sequence: CDR1 KGHSH, CDR2 LQKENI. This CDR3 has 13 residues. V gave up 2 bases and J gave up 7 bases, with 11 bases separating them. CDR3 residues: CASSPKQGLGYTF. The CDR3 nucleotides are TGTGCCAGCTCACCAAAACAGGGACTTGGCTACACCTTC.

V usage is TRBV5-4 and J usage is TRBJ2-5; D possibly uses TRBD1 or TRBD2 (5 bases each). In germline, CDR1 is SGHNT, CDR2 YYREEE (reference sequence). There are 14 residues in the CDR3. Trimming removed 4 bases from V and 1 base from J, with 11 bases in between. In DNA form, the CDR3 reads TGTGCCAGCAGCACTGGGACCCTCCAAGAGACCCAGTACTTC. It encodes CASSTGTLQETQYF. Using reference TRBV5-4 and TRBJ2-5 for the parts outside the CDR3, the full variable domain is ETGVTQSPTHLIKTRGQQVTLRCSSQSGHNTVSWYQQALGQGPQFIFQYYREEENGRGNFPPRFSGLQFPNYSSELNVNALELDDSALYLCASSTGTLQETQYFGPGTRLLVL.

This rearrangement joins TRBV14 to TRBJ2-1; 12 bases are shared with TRBD2. CDR1 and CDR2 from the germline V gene are SGHDN and FVKESK. This CDR3 spans 20 amino acids. Trimming removed 0 bases from V and 1 base from J; junction bases left unmatched: 10. CDR3 in amino acids: CASSQDLLAGGLGSYNEQFF. DNA of the CDR3: TGTGCCAGCAGCCAAGATTTACTAGCGGGGGGTCTTGGGTCCTACAATGAGCAGTTCTTC.

V gene TRBV11-2 combines with J gene TRBJ1-1; 9 bases line up with TRBD1. Germline assignment: CDR1 SGHAT and CDR2 FQNNGV. Trimming cost V 6 bases and J 8 bases; bases outside gene matches: 13. The length of the CDR3 is 15 residues. CDR3 DNA sequence: TGTGCCAGCAGGACCGGGACAGGGTTAGGTCGCGAAGCTTTCTTT. The encoded protein is CASRTGTGLGREAFF.

This clone was counted once. The DNA for the CDR3 is TGTGCCAGCAGCTTAGGCGTTAGGAACACTGAAGCTTTCTTT. Protein: CASSLGVRNTEAFF. The rearrangement links TRBV5-8 to TRBJ1-1; D is ambiguous. With 2 bases removed from V and 1 base from J, the gap between germline ends came to 9 bases. The length of the CDR3 is 14 residues. Germline CDR1 SGHTS, CDR2 YDEGEE.

Concerning this clone: An end of the junction differs from the germline gene, which may be a read error. The chain employs TRBV28 and TRBJ2-7; D is possibly TRBD2 (5 bases). CDR1 and CDR2 (germline): MDHEN, SYDVKM. This CDR3 is built from 14 residues. The CDR3 here is CAGSLRPRSGEQYF. In DNA, the CDR3 is TGTGCCGGCAGTTTAAGACCCCGCAGCGGCGAGCAGTACTTC.

V usage is TRBV6-6 and J usage is TRBJ2-7, with TRBD2 identical over 11 bases. The CDR3 is 13 residues long. V shed 4 bases and J 7 bases; nucleotides not matched to a gene: 3. The germline gives CDR1 MNHNY, CDR2 SVGAGI (reference sequence). The CDR3 region has the DNA TGTGCCAGCAGTTTCAGACTAGCGGGAGAGCAGTACTTC. Its protein product is CASSFRLAGEQYF.

The chain uses TRBV28 and TRBJ1-5; D unresolved. This CDR3 comprises 13 residues. With 2 bases removed from V and 6 bases from J, the gap between germline ends came to 8 bases. Germline V gene sequence: CDR1 MDHEN, CDR2 SYDVKM. Written as DNA, the CDR3 is TGTGCCAGCAGTTTAATAGGGTTTCAGCCCCAGCATTTT. This sequence encodes CASSLIGFQPQHF.

The CDR3 nucleotides are TGTGCCAGCTCACCACCGGGTCTAGCGGGAGGTCGGGAGCAGTTCTTC. Encoded protein: CASSPPGLAGGREQFF. This chain uses TRBV18 with TRBJ2-1; TRBD2 matches at 11 bases. The junction had 8 bases not matched to a gene; V was cut back by 0 bases and J by 10 bases. Germline V CDR1 and CDR2: KGHSH, LQKENI. The CDR3 extends over 16 amino acids.

The chain links TRBV6-1 to TRBJ1-5; D gene unclear. This CDR3 contains 16 residues. The V end was cut by 0 bases, the J end by 3 bases, with 12 bases between. Germline lookup yields CDR1 MNHNS and CDR2 SASEGT. The DNA of the CDR3 is TGTGCCAGCAGTGAAGCGTTCGTCTGGACCAATCAGCCCCAGCATTTT. Residues: CASSEAFVWTNQPQHF.

This clone has a single count. V gene TRBV27 combines with J gene TRBJ1-5; D is uncertain. Trimming left V 0 bases short and J 0 bases short, with 6 bases between. This CDR3 is 15 amino acids long. Germline CDR1 and CDR2: MNHEY and SMNVEV (reference sequence). The CDR3 here is CASSLSSISNQPQHF. The CDR3 nucleotides read TGTGCCAGCAGTTTATCTAGTATTAGCAATCAGCCCCAGCATTTT.

The chain carries TRBV19 and TRBJ2-7; 9 nucleotides line up with TRBD1. Trimming took 3 bases from V and 4 from J; bases not matched to a gene: 7. The CDR3 extends over 15 amino acids. Germline V gene sequence: CDR1 LNHDA, CDR2 SQIVND (reference sequence). CDR3 DNA: TGTGCCAGTAGTATCACGGGACAGGGTTTGTACGAGCAGTACTTC. It is translated as CASSITGQGLYEQYF.

The sample holds many counts of this clone. The V gene is TRBV5-4, the J gene TRBJ2-7; 8 bases align to TRBD2. Per the germline V gene, CDR1 is SGHNT and CDR2 is YYREEE (reference sequence). V shed 5 bases and J 7 bases; nucleotides not matched to a gene: 11. CDR3 length: 14 residues. This chain's CDR3 is CASRTGGMGGEQYF. CDR3 coding DNA: TGTGCCAGCAGGACGGGAGGGATGGGGGGAGAGCAGTACTTC.

This clone was seen only once. The chain recombines TRBV9 with TRBJ2-3, with 7 bases fitting TRBD1. This CDR3 is 14 amino acids long. CDR1 and CDR2 (germline): SGDLS, YYNGEE. The trim removed 2 bases at V and 6 bases at J, leaving 6 bases unmatched. CDR3 in DNA: TGTGCCAGCAGCGTCACAGGGGATTTGGATACGCAGTATTTT. The encoded protein is CASSVTGDLDTQYF.

This clone was counted at least ten times. The chain carries TRBV7-2 and TRBJ2-7; D gene unclear. Germline V gene data show CDR1 as SGHTA and CDR2 as FQGNSA. The CDR3 sequence is 15 residues long. Trimming removed 2 bases at V and 2 bases at J, with 13 bases between. Written as DNA, the CDR3 is TGTGCCAGCAGCTTAAAGGTTGGGTTGGCCTACGAGCAGTACTTC. Protein: CASSLKVGLAYEQYF.

The CDR3 DNA follows: TGTGCCAGCAGCACAACTAGCGGGGACTCCTACGAGCAGTACTTC. Encoded protein: CASSTTSGDSYEQYF. The chain is built from TRBV9 and TRBJ2-7; 10 bases align to TRBD2. V was clipped by 4 bases and J by 0 bases; unmatched bases: 4. The germline V gene encodes CDR1 SGDLS and CDR2 YYNGEE. This CDR3 comprises 15 residues. Drawing the rest from reference TRBV9 and TRBJ2-7, the complete variable domain is DSGVTQTPKHLITATGQRVTLRCSPRSGDLSVYWYQQSLDQGLQFLIQYYNGEERAKGNILERFSAQQFPDLHSELNLSSLELGDSALYFCASSTTSGDSYEQYFGPGTRLTVT.

V and J are TRBV9 and TRBJ2-3, with 11 bases fitting TRBD2. V shed 0 bases, J shed 4 bases, and the junction held 13 bases outside the gene matches. The CDR3 runs to 19 residues. Per germline, CDR1 SGDLS and CDR2 YYNGEE. The CDR3 DNA follows: TGTGCCAGCAGCGTAGTGACTAGCGGGGATGAAGTGAACGCAGATACGCAGTATTTT. Protein: CASSVVTSGDEVNADTQYF.

V usage is TRBV7-9 and J usage is TRBJ2-3; D not resolved. The V end was cut by 0 bases, the J end by 7 bases, with 5 bases between. The CDR3 consists of 12 residues. The germline gives CDR1 SEHNR, CDR2 FQNEAQ (reference sequence). This CDR3 reads CASSLALNTQYF. The CDR3 nucleotides are TGTGCCAGCAGCTTAGCGCTTAATACGCAGTATTTT.

The chain is built from TRBV7-6 and TRBJ1-4; no reliable D call. The ends were cut back, 5 bases at V and 8 bases at J, with 9 bases in the middle. CDR1 and CDR2 from the germline V gene are SGHVS and FNYEAQ. The CDR3 runs to 12 residues. The CDR3 coding sequence is TGTGCCAGCAGCCGCTGGAGGGAAAAACTGTTTTTT. Translating gives CASSRWREKLFF.